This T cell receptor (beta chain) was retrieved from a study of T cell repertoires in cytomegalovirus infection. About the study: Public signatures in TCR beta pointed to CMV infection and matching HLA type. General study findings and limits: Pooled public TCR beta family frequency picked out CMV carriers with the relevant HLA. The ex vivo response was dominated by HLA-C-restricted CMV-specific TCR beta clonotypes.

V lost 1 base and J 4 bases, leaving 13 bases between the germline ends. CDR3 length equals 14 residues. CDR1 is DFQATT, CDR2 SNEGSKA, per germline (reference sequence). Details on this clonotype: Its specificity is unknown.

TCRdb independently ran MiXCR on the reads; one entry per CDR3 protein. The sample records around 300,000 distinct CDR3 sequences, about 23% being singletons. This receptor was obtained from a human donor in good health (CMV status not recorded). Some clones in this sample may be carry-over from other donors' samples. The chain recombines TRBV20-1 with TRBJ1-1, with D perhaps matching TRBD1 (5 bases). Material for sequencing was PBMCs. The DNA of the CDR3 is TGCAGTGCTAGAGTGTGGGGAAGGGGCACTGAAGCTTTCTTT. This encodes CSARVWGRGTEAFF.